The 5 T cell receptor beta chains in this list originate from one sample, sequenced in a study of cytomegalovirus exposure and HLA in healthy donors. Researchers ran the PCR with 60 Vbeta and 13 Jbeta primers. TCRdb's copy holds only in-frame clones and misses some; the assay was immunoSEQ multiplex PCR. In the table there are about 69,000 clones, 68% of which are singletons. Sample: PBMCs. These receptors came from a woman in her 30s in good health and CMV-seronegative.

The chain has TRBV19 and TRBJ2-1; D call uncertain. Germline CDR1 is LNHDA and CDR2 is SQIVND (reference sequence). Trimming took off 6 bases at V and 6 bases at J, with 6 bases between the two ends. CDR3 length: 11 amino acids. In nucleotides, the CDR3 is TGTGCCAGTAGGAGGTTCAATGAGCAGTTCTTC. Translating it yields CASRRFNEQFF. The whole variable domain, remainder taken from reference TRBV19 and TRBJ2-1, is DGGITQSPKYLFRKEGQNVTLSCEQNLNHDAMYWYRQDPGQGLRLIYYSQIVNDFQKGDIAEGYSVSREKKESFPLTVTSAQKNPTAFYLCASRRFNEQFFGPGTRLTVL.

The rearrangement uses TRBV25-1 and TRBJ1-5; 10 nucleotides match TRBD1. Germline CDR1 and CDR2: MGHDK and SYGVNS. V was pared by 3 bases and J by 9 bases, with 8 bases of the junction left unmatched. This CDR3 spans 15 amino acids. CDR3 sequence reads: CASSDAPGQGTPQHF. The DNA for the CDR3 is TGTGCCAGCAGTGATGCTCCGGGACAGGGGACGCCCCAGCATTTT.

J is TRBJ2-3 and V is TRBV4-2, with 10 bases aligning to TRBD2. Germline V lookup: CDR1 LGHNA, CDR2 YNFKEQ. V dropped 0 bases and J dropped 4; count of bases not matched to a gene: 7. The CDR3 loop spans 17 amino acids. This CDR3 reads CASSQEASGGGADTQYF. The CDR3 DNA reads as TGTGCCAGCAGCCAAGAGGCTAGCGGGGGAGGGGCAGATACGCAGTATTTT.

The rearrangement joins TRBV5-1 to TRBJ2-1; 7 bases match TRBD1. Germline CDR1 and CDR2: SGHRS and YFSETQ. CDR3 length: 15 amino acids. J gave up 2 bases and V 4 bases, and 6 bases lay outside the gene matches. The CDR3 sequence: CASSAGTETYNEQFF. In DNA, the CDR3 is TGCGCCAGCAGCGCCGGGACAGAGACCTACAATGAGCAGTTCTTC.

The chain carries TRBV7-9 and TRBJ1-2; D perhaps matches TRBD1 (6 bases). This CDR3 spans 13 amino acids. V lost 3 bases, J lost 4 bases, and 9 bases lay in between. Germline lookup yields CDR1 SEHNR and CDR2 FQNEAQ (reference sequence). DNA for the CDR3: TGTGCCAGCAGCTTCCAGGGGACCTATGGCTACACCTTC. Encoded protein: CASSFQGTYGYTF.